Presented here are 16 T cell receptor beta chains from one specimen sequenced in a study of CD8 T cells in ankylosing spondylitis. The study's findings and limits: There was a TCR beta motif, made of 7 or 8 highly homologous variants, that appeared characteristic of ankylosing spondylitis blood.

One entry per CDR3 protein, called by TCRdb with MiXCR from the 5' RACE reads. The repertoire consists of approximately 440,000 distinct CDR3 sequences, with roughly 15% occurring once and the leading ten covering approximately 0.97%. Their recognized antigens are unknown. Sequences were obtained from blood, either unsorted or a sorted T cell fraction (not recorded which). The source is a male donor with ankylosing spondylitis.

This chain joins TRBV2 and TRBJ1-4, with 10 bases aligning to TRBD1. Trimming cost V 5 bases and J 7 bases; bases outside gene matches: 7. This CDR3 has 15 amino acids. Germline values: CDR1 SNHLY, CDR2 FYNNEI. CDR3 coding DNA: TGTGCCAGCAGTACCGGGACAGGGGATGTTGAAAAACTGTTTTTT. Its protein product is CASSTGTGDVEKLFF.

This clonotype came up many times. The chain is built from TRBV5-1 and TRBJ1-1; perhaps TRBD1 as D (6 bases). CDR1 and CDR2 from the germline V gene are SGHRS and YFSETQ. The V end was cut by 8 bases, the J end by 6 bases, with 20 bases between. The CDR3 sequence is 14 residues long. CDR3: CASAQQGLRAEAFF. Written as DNA, the CDR3 is TGCGCCAGTGCGCAACAGGGTCTTCGGGCTGAAGCTTTCTTT.

At least ten counts were recorded for this clonotype. The chain joins TRBV5-1 to TRBJ2-5; 7 positions agree with TRBD2. V shed 4 bases and J 5 bases; nucleotides not matched to a gene: 5. Germline CDR1 reads SGHRS; CDR2 reads YFSETQ. This CDR3 contains 13 residues. Here the CDR3 DNA reads TGCGCCAGCAGCGGGGGAGGGCAGGAGACCCAGTACTTC. Translation: CASSGGGQETQYF.

This chain connects TRBV30 to TRBJ2-3, with 7 bases lining up with TRBD2. J was trimmed by 3 bases and V by 2 bases; bases with no gene match: 8. The CDR3 runs 15 residues. CDR1 GTSNPN and CDR2 SVGIG come from the germline V gene (reference sequence). The DNA for the CDR3 is TGTGCCTGGAGTCCCGAGCGGGATTATACAGATACGCAGTATTTT. Translation: CAWSPERDYTDTQYF.

The sample holds many counts of this clonotype. V and J are TRBV20-1 and TRBJ2-7; perhaps D is TRBD1 or TRBD2 (5 bases each). The germline V gene has CDR1 DFQATT and CDR2 SNEGSKA (reference sequence). The CDR3 totals 13 residues. The V and J ends lost 3 bases and 6 bases respectively, with 15 bases between them. The CDR3 protein is CSASTGRTGEQYF. CDR3 coding DNA: TGCAGTGCTAGTACGGGACGGACCGGCGAGCAGTACTTC.

The rearrangement uses TRBV7-2 and TRBJ2-1, with a possible D match to TRBD2 (6 bases). V was shortened by 5 bases and J by 6 bases, with 17 bases between the two germline ends. This CDR3 contains 15 residues. Germline CDR1 is SGHTA and CDR2 is FQGNSA. The CDR3 reads CASSPRGWRGNEQFF. The CDR3 DNA follows: TGTGCCAGCAGCCCTCGGGGATGGCGGGGCAATGAGCAGTTCTTC.

This clonotype was counted between two and nine times. J is TRBJ1-1 and V is TRBV7-2; 9 bases line up with TRBD1. Per germline, CDR1 SGHTA and CDR2 FQGNSA. The CDR3 is 15 residues long. The V gene end was trimmed by 5 bases and the J gene end by 3 bases; junction bases not matched to a gene: 7. The CDR3 protein is CASSRGTGRDTEAFF. The CDR3 bases are TGTGCCAGCAGCAGAGGGACAGGGAGGGACACTGAAGCTTTCTTT. Full variable domain (rest looked up from reference TRBV7-2 and TRBJ1-1): GAGVSQSPSNKVTEKGKDVELRCDPISGHTALYWYRQSLGQGLEFLIYFQGNSAPDKSGLPSDRFSAERTGGSVSTLTIQRTQQEDSAVYLCASSRGTGRDTEAFFGQGTRLTVV.

V and J are TRBV28 and TRBJ2-5; D not resolved. The V end was cut by 2 bases, the J end by 4 bases, with 14 bases between. Germline-derived CDR1 and CDR2 are MDHEN and SYDVKM. This CDR3 contains 15 residues. The CDR3 sequence is CASSLKGVGGETQYF. CDR3 bases: TGTGCCAGCAGTTTAAAGGGTGTAGGTGGAGAGACCCAGTACTTC.

In its sample, this clonotype was seen a few times. The V call is TRBV18, the J call TRBJ2-1; 15 bases fit TRBD2. Germline V gives CDR1 KGHSH, CDR2 LQKENI. The CDR3 contains 15 residues. The V gene end was trimmed by 3 bases and the J gene end by 8 bases; junction bases not matched to a gene: 2. The CDR3 nucleotides are TGTGCCAGCTCACCTGGGACTAGCGGGAGGTATGAGCAGTTCTTC. Its translation: CASSPGTSGRYEQFF.

The chain links TRBV28 to TRBJ2-3; 10 bases are a match to TRBD1. Looked up from germline, CDR1 is MDHEN and CDR2 is SYDVKM. J gave up 4 bases and V 4 bases, and 8 bases lay outside the gene matches. The CDR3 totals 16 residues. The CDR3 sequence: CASSSDRGKGADTQYF. For the CDR3, the DNA is TGTGCCAGCAGTTCGGACAGGGGGAAGGGGGCAGATACGCAGTATTTT.

This clonotype has only a few counts. This chain joins TRBV11-2 and TRBJ1-2; D is unclear. The V gene's germline CDR1 is SGHAT and CDR2 FQNNGV. V was pared by 5 bases and J by 2 bases, with 12 bases between. The length of the CDR3 is 14 residues. CDR3 protein: CASSLVPQNYGYTF. Written as DNA, the CDR3 is TGTGCCAGCAGCCTGGTTCCACAAAACTATGGCTACACCTTC.

The chain employs TRBV4-2 and TRBJ2-5, with D uncertain. V was cut by 0 bases and J by 4 bases, with 12 bases left in between. Germline-derived CDR1 and CDR2 are LGHNA and YNFKEQ. The CDR3 totals 15 residues. CDR3 in DNA: TGTGCCAGCAGCCAAGAGCATGATAGCCGAGAGACCCAGTACTTC. Protein sequence: CASSQEHDSRETQYF.

In this sample, this clonotype turned up a few times. The rearrangement joins TRBV20-1 to TRBJ2-3; D is ambiguous. The CDR3 consists of 13 residues. Trimming removed 1 base from V and 0 bases from J, with 5 bases in between. Germline V CDR1 and CDR2: DFQATT, SNEGSKA (reference sequence). The CDR3 DNA reads TGCAGTGCTAGAGCCCCTAGCACAGATACGCAGTATTTT. It is translated as CSARAPSTDTQYF.

The V gene is TRBV6-1, the J gene TRBJ1-1; 8 bases map to TRBD1. V lost 5 bases, J lost 0 bases, and 8 bases stayed unmatched. The CDR3 runs to 16 residues. Germline V gene sequence: CDR1 MNHNS, CDR2 SASEGT. The CDR3 sequence is CASSRGQAGMNTEAFF. Here the CDR3 DNA reads TGTGCCAGCAGTCGGGGACAGGCAGGGATGAACACTGAAGCTTTCTTT.

The chain joins TRBV4-1 to TRBJ1-5; D is ambiguous. V lost 0 bases and J 0 bases, leaving 12 bases between the germline ends. The CDR3 extends over 17 amino acids. The germline V gene encodes CDR1 MGHRA and CDR2 YSYEKL. CDR3 region: CASSQDRPDHSNQPQHF. CDR3 nucleotide sequence: TGCGCCAGCAGCCAAGATCGCCCGGATCATAGCAATCAGCCCCAGCATTTT.

This rearrangement joins TRBV27 to TRBJ1-6, with D unclear. The CDR3 covers 15 residues. Germline CDR1 MNHEY, CDR2 SMNVEV (reference sequence). V was trimmed by 0 bases and J by 10 bases, leaving 13 bases between them. The CDR3 nucleotides read TGTGCCAGCAGTTTATCTGGGGTGGGTAAGTCACCCCTCCACTTT. As protein: CASSLSGVGKSPLHF.